This T cell receptor (beta chain) derives from a study of blood T cell repertoires in COVID-19. Across the study: The analysed material was cDNA or gDNA that came from T cells, B-cell-depleted T cells, or PBMCs.

Authors' processing steps: Cell counts per sample came from amplifying reference gene primers. The method was immunoSEQ multiplex PCR; TCRdb's version includes in-frame clones alone and lacks a portion of them. V, J and clone size are those of that table, while D and trimming were read from the DNA. The repertoire holds about 390,000 clones, with around 87% as singletons. The length of the CDR3 is 15 residues. V was pared by 0 bases and J by 4 bases, with 13 bases between. Germline V gene sequence: CDR1 SGDLS, CDR2 YYNGEE. Sequencing was carried out using PBMCs or T cells enriched from blood (not recorded which). V is TRBV9 and J is TRBJ1-1, with TRBD1 as a possible D gene (5 bases). This TCR was sampled from a woman between 45 and 60 years old who had recovered from COVID-19. The CDR3 spells CASSVGGRGRTEAFF. CDR3 nucleotides: TGTGCCAGCAGCGTAGGGGGAAGGGGTCGCACTGAAGCTTTCTTT. The full variable domain, with the rest looked up from reference TRBV9 and TRBJ1-1, is DSGVTQTPKHLITATGQRVTLRCSPRSGDLSVYWYQQSLDQGLQFLIQYYNGEERAKGNILERFSAQQFPDLHSELNLSSLELGDSALYFCASSVGGRGRTEAFFGQGTRLTVV.